This T cell receptor beta chain originates from a study of Graves' ophthalmopathy and Graves' hyperthyroidism. Regarding the study as a whole: Using 13 signatures, a model distinguished ophthalmopathy from stable hyperthyroidism, reaching about 89% sensitivity and 81.08% specificity.

Comments on this clonotype: Its antigen is unidentified.

The study amplified TCR beta CDR3 regions using RNA transcripts. First-round RT-PCR with HTBI primers preceded a second-round multiplex PCR. TCRdb reprocessed the multiplex PCR reads with MiXCR, giving one entry per CDR3 protein. Among hundreds of thousands of distinct CDR3 sequences listed, under 25% were seen once. Each diagnosis was determined on the basis of clinical symptoms, serum thyroxine, TRAb, thyroid ultrasound and orbital computed tomography. Sequenced material: peripheral blood. The source is a woman aged 18-29 years with stable Graves' hyperthyroidism.

The CDR3 loop is CATSRPVRQGYYGYTF. The CDR3 bases are TGTGCCACCAGCAGACCCGTTAGACAGGGCTACTATGGCTACACCTTC. The chain employs TRBV15 and TRBJ1-2; 7 bases map to TRBD1. The junction had 9 bases not matched to a gene; V was cut back by 2 bases and J by 3 bases. Per germline, CDR1 LNHNV and CDR2 YYDKDF (reference sequence). The CDR3 consists of 16 residues.